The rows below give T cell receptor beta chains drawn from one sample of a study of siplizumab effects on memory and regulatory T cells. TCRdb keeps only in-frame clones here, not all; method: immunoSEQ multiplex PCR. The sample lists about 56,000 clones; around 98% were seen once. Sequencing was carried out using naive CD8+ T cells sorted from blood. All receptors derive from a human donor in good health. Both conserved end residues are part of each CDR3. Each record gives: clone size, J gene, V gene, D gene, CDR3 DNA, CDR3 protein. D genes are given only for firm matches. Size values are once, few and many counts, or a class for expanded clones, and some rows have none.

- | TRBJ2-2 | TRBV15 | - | TGCGCCACCAGCAGAGCCACCGGACCCGGGGAGCTGTTTTTT | CATSRATGPGELFF
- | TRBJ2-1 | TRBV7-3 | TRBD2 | TGTGCCAGCAGCTTCGAGGGACTAGCGGCTTACAATGAGCAGTTCTTC | CASSFEGLAAYNEQFF
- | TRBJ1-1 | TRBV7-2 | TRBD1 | TGTGCCAGCAGCTTGACAGGGCTCGATTGGAACACTGAAGCTTTCTTT | CASSLTGLDWNTEAFF
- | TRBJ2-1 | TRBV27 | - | TGTGCCAGCAGTTTGTTAATAGGACAAAGAAATGAGCAGTTCTTC | CASSLLIGQRNEQFF
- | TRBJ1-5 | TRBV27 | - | TGTGCCAGCAGTTTATTGGGCAGTCTCAATCAGCCCCAGCATTTT | CASSLLGSLNQPQHF
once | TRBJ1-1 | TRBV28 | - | TGTGCCAGCAGTTTAAGAGGCAGGGCCAACACTGAAGCTTTCTTT | CASSLRGRANTEAFF
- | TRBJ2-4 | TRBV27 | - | TGTGCCAGCAGTCCCACGATAGCCAAAAACATTCAGTACTTC | CASSPTIAKNIQYF
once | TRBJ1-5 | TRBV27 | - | TGTGCCAGCAGTCTGGGTAGGGTCCAGCCCCAGCATTTT | CASSLGRVQPQHF
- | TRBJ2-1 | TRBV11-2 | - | TGTGCCAGCAGCCATGTTCTCTGGGGGTCTCTAGCGAATGAGCAGTTCTTC | CASSHVLWGSLANEQFF
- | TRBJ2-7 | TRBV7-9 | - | TGTGCCAGCAGCTTAGAAGGGCGAGGGGGCGAGCAGTACTTC | CASSLEGRGGEQYF
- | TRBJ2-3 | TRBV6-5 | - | TGTGCCAGCAGTATCGGAGGCGGAGCAGATACGCAGTATTTT | CASSIGGGADTQYF
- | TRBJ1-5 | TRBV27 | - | TGTGCCAGCAGTTTAGAGGGAGGGAGCCAGCCCCAGCATTTT | CASSLEGGSQPQHF
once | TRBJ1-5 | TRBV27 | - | TGTGCCAGCAGTTTCACGGGGCCCCATCAGCCCCAGCATTTT | CASSFTGPHQPQHF
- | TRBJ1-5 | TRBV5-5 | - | TGTGCCAGCAGCTTGTCTTTCTTGGGGGGCGGACGACAGCCCCAGCATTTT | CASSLSFLGGGRQPQHF
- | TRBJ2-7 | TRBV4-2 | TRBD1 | TGTGCCAGCAGCCAGGAAACCGGGACAGTCTCCTACGAGCAGTACTTC | CASSQETGTVSYEQYF
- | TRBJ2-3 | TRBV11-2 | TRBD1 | TGTGCCAGCAGCATAGCAGGGACAGGGGCATTTGCAGATACGCAGTATTTT | CASSIAGTGAFADTQYF
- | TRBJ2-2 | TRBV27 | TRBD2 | TGTGCCAGCAGTTTCATGCCTACCGGGACTAGCGGGACGAACACCGGGGAGCTGTTTTTT | CASSFMPTGTSGTNTGELFF
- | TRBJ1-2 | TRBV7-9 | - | TGTGCCAGCAGCTTCTTAGTTCCTTCCTATGGCTACACCTTC | CASSFLVPSYGYTF
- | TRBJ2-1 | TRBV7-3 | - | TGTGCCAGCAGCCCCGATCTGGGGGCGGGCTCCTACAATGAGCAGTTCTTC | CASSPDLGAGSYNEQFF
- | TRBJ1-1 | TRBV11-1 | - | TGTGCCAGCAGCTTAGCGGGCCCCCCCGTCACTGAAGCTTTCTTT | CASSLAGPPVTEAFF
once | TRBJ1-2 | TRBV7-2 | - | TGTGCCAGCAGCTATCCCTCGGGACACCGTAACTATGGCTACACCTTC | CASSYPSGHRNYGYTF
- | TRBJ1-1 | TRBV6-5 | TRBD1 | TGTGCCAGCAGTCCCGGATCAGGGGGTCTTATTGAAGCTTTCTTT | CASSPGSGGLIEAFF
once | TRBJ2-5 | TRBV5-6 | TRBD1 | TGTGCCAGCAGCCTGGGGGTCCCGGACAGGGGTCACCAAGAGACCCAGTACTTC | CASSLGVPDRGHQETQYF
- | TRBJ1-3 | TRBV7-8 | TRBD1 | TGTGCCAGCAGCTGGGGACAGGGTGCTGGAAACACCATATATTTT | CASSWGQGAGNTIYF
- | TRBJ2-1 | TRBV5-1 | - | TGCGCCAGCAGGGTCCCCGGCGTTAATGAGCAGTTCTTC | CASRVPGVNEQFF
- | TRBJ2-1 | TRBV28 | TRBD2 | TGTGCCAGCAGTTTAACGACCGCCGGGACTAGCAATGAGCAGTTCTTC | CASSLTTAGTSNEQFF
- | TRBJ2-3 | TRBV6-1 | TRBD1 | TGTGCCAGCAGAAAACAGGGGTTGATAGATACGCAGTATTTT | CASRKQGLIDTQYF
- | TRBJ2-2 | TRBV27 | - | TGTGCCAGCAGTCTAGAGAACACCGGGGAGCTGTTTTTT | CASSLENTGELFF
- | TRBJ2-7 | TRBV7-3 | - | TGTGCCAGCAGCCCCAGGACTCCTCTTAACGAGCAGTACTTC | CASSPRTPLNEQYF
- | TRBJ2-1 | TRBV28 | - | TGTGCCAGCAGTGAGTCCTACAATGAGCAGTTCTTC | CASSESYNEQFF
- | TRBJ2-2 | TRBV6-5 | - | TGTGCCAGCAGTTCTATAACGGGAGCTCAAGCCGGGGAGCTGTTTTTT | CASSSITGAQAGELFF
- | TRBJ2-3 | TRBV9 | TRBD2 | TGTGCCAGCAGCGTAGGACTAGCGGTCACAGATACGCAGTATTTT | CASSVGLAVTDTQYF
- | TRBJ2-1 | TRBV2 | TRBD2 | TGTGCCAGCAGGGATTCTAGCGGCTCCTACAATGAGCAGTTCTTC | CASRDSSGSYNEQFF
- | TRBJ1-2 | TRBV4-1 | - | TGCGCCAGCAGCCCCTCGGCGGGCCAGGGAGGCTACACCTTC | CASSPSAGQGGYTF
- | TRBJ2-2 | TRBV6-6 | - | TGTGCCAGCAGTTACGTTCGTCCGAACACCGGGGAGCTGTTTTTT | CASSYVRPNTGELFF
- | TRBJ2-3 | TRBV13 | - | TGTGCCAGCAGCTTAGGACGGGAGATTAGGGATACGCAGTATTTT | CASSLGREIRDTQYF
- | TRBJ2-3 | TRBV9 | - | TGTGCCAGCAGCCCAAGTCGGACCACAGATACGCAGTATTTT | CASSPSRTTDTQYF
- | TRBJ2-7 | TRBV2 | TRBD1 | TGTGCCAGCAACTCAGGACAGGCAACCTACGAGCAGTACTTC | CASNSGQATYEQYF
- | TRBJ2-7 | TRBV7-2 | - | TGTGCCAGTGACGGGAGCACAACCTACGAGCAGTACTTC | CASDGSTTYEQYF
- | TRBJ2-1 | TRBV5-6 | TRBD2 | TGTGCCAGCAGTACGGGACTAGCGGGATGGAATGAGCAGTTCTTC | CASSTGLAGWNEQFF
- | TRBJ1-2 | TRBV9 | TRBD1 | TGTGCCAGCAGCGCCAGTACAGGGGCGAGGGGCTACACCTTC | CASSASTGARGYTF
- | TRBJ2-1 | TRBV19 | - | TGTGCCAGTAGTGCTTCTATTTACTCCTACAATGAGCAGTTCTTC | CASSASIYSYNEQFF
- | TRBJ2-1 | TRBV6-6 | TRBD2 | TGTGCCAGCAGCACCGCCGCTAGCGGGCCCTACAATGAGCAGTTCTTC | CASSTAASGPYNEQFF
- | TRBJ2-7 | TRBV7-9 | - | TGTGCCAGCAGCTCCCCACCGCCCGGGGTGTCCTACGAGCAGTACTTC | CASSSPPPGVSYEQYF
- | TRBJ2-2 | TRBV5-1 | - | TGCGCCAGCGGAAACATCGGCGGCCCGGATACGGAGCTGTTTTTT | CASGNIGGPDTELFF
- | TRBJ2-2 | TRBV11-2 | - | TGTGCCAGCAGCTTAGATCGGTCTAGCGTCCGGGCCGGGGAGCTGTTTTTT | CASSLDRSSVRAGELFF
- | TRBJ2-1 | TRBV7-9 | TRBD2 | TGTGCCAGCGGACTAGCGGGTGACAATGAGCAGTTCTTC | CASGLAGDNEQFF
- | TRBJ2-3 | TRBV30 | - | TGTGCCTGGAGTGTAACAGATACGCAGTATTTT | CAWSVTDTQYF
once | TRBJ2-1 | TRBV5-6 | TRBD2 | TGTGCCAGCAGCTTAACCGGGACTAGCGGGTTTTACAATGAGCAGTTCTTC | CASSLTGTSGFYNEQFF
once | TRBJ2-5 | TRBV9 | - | TGTGCCAGCAGCGTAGCTTGGGGGCAGCAAGAGACCCAGTACTTC | CASSVAWGQQETQYF
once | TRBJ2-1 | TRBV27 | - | TGTGCCAGCAGTCGTGGTTCCTACAATGAGCAGTTCTTC | CASSRGSYNEQFF
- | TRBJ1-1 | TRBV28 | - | TGTGCCAGCAGTTTTATCGCGACCCTGAACACTGAAGCTTTCTTT | CASSFIATLNTEAFF
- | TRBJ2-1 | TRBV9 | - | TGTGCCAGCAGCGTAGCGGGGAATGAGCAGTTCTTC | CASSVAGNEQFF
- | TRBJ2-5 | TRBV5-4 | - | TGTGCCAGCAGCTTGAGAGAGAGTGAGACCCAGTACTTC | CASSLRESETQYF
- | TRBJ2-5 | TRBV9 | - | TGTGCCAGCAGCGTAGGGGGAGATGGGACCCAGTACTTC | CASSVGGDGTQYF
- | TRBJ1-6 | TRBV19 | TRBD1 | TGTGCCAGTGTAAGCTATCAGGGGGCGAGTGAACCCCTCCACTTT | CASVSYQGASEPLHF
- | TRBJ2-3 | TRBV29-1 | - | TGCAGCGTTGAAGCCGTGGGAGAGACAGATACGCAGTATTTT | CSVEAVGETDTQYF
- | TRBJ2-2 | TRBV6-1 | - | TGTGCCAGCAGTCCGCTAGGGTCCACCGGGGAGCTGTTTTTT | CASSPLGSTGELFF
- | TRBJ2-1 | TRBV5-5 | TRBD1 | TGTGCCAGCAGGTCTTCTCCGGGACAGGGGGGCAATGAGCAGTTCTTC | CASRSSPGQGGNEQFF